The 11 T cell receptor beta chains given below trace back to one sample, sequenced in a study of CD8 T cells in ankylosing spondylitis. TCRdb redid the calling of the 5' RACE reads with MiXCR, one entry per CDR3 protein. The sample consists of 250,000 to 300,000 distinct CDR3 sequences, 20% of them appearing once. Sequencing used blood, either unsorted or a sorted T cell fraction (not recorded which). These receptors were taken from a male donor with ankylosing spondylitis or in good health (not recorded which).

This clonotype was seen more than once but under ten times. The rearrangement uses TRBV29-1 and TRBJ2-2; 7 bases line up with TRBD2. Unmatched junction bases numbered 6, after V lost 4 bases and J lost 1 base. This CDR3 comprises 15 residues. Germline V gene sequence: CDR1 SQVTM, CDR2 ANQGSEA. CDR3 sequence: CSVVGGGVNTGELFF. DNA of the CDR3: TGCAGCGTTGTCGGCGGGGGAGTGAACACCGGGGAGCTGTTTTTT.

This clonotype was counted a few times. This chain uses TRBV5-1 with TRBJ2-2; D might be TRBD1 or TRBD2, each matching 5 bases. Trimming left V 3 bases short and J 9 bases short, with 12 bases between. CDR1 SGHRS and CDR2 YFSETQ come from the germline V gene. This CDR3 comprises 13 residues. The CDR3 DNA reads TGCGCCAGCAGCTCGTCGGGGCAGCGGGAGCTGTTTTTT. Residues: CASSSSGQRELFF.

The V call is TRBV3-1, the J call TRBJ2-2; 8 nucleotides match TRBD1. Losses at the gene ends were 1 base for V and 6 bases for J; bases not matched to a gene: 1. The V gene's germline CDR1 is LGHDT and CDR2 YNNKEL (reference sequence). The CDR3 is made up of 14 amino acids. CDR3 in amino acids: CASSQGTGPGELFF. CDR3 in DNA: TGTGCCAGCAGCCAAGGGACAGGGCCCGGGGAGCTGTTTTTT.

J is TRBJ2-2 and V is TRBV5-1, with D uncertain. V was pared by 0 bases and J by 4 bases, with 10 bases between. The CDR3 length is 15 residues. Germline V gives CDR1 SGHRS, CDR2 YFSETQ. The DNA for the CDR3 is TGCGCCAGCAGCTTGGCTAGTCCGAGCACCGGGGAGCTGTTTTTT. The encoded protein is CASSLASPSTGELFF.

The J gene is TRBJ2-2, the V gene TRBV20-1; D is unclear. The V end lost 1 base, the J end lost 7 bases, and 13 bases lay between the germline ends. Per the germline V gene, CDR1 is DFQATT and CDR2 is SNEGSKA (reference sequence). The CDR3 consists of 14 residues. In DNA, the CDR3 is TGCAGTGCTAGAGGCTTGGGGTCCGGCGGGGAGCTGTTTTTT. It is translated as CSARGLGSGGELFF.

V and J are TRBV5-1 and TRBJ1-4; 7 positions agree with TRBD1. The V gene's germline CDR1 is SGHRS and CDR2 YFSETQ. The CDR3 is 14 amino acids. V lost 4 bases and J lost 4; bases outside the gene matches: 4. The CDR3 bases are TGCGCCAGCAGCCGGACAGGAGATAATGAAAAACTGTTTTTT. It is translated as CASSRTGDNEKLFF.

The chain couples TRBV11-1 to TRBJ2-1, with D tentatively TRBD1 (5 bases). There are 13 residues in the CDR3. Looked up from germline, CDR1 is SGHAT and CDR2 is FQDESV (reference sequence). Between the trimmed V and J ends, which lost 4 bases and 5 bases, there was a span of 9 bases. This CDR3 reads CASSSRVNNEQFF. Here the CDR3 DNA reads TGTGCCAGCAGCTCCAGGGTGAACAATGAGCAGTTCTTC.

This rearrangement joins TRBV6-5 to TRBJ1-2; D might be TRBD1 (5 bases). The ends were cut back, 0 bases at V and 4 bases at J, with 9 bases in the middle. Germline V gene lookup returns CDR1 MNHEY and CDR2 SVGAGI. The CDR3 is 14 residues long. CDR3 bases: TGTGCCAGCAGTTACTCGGACATGAGCTATGGCTACACCTTC. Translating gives CASSYSDMSYGYTF.

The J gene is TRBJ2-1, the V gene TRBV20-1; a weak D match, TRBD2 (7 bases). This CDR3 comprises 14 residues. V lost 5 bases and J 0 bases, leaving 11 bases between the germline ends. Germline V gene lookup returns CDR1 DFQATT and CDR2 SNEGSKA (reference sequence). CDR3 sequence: CSAVGGRSYNEQFF. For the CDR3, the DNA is TGCAGTGCTGTCGGGGGGCGCTCCTACAATGAGCAGTTCTTC.

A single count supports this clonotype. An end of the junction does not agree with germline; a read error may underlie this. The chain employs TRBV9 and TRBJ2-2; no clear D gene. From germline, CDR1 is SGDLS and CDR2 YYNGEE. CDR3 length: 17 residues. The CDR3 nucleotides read TGTGCCAGCAGTGTAGGTGGTGTCCGAGGTATCACCGGGGAGCTGTTTTTT. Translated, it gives CASSVGGVRGITGELFF.

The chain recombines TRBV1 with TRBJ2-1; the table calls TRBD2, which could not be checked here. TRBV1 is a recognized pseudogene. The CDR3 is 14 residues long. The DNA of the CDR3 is TGCACCAGCAGCCAAGTACTAGCGCCAAATGAGCAGTTCTTC. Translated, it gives CTSSQVLAPNEQFF.